The 31 T cell receptor beta chains below were found in one sample sequenced in a study of T cell responses to AZD1222 COVID-19 vaccine. The method was immunoSEQ multiplex PCR; TCRdb's version includes in-frame clones alone and lacks a portion of them. The data show fewer than 140,000 clones, roughly 88% seen once. Sequencing was performed on peripheral blood, taken 28 days after the second AZD1222 dose. These receptors all stem from an adult who received the AZD1222 COVID-19 vaccine.

This chain connects TRBV6-1 to TRBJ1-1, with unresolved D. Germline V gene sequence: CDR1 MNHNS, CDR2 SASEGT. Trimming shortened V by 6 bases and J by 5 bases, and 16 bases separated the two germline ends. The CDR3 is 14 amino acids. CDR3 coding DNA: TGTGCCAGCAGGGCTCCCGATTCGGGGACTGAAGCTTTCTTT. Translation gives CASRAPDSGTEAFF.

The chain recombines TRBV4-1 with TRBJ2-2; a possible D gene is TRBD1 (6 bases). CDR1 MGHRA and CDR2 YSYEKL come from the germline V gene. This CDR3 has 18 residues. V shed 3 bases and J shed 7 bases, with 24 bases lying between them. CDR3 loop: CASSQIYGRTDLDGELFF. The CDR3 DNA reads TGCGCCAGCAGCCAGATTTATGGCCGGACAGATCTTGACGGGGAGCTGTTTTTT.

The chain uses TRBV9 and TRBJ1-1; D gene unclear. The length of the CDR3 is 15 residues. The germline CDR1 and CDR2 sequences are SGDLS and YYNGEE. V was shortened by 0 bases and J by 0 bases, with 9 bases between the two germline ends. The CDR3 coding sequence is TGTGCCAGCAGCGTAGATCCGCAGATGAACACTGAAGCTTTCTTT. This translates into CASSVDPQMNTEAFF.

V and J are TRBV2 and TRBJ2-5; D ambiguous. V was cut by 2 bases and J by 5 bases, with 3 bases left in between. Looked up from germline, CDR1 is SNHLY and CDR2 is FYNNEI. This CDR3 is 11 amino acids long. The chain's CDR3 is CASSEMETQYF. Written as DNA, the CDR3 is TGTGCCAGCAGTGAAATGGAGACCCAGTACTTC.

The chain has TRBV2 and TRBJ2-3; 7 nucleotides align to TRBD1. Germline trimming cut 9 bases from V and 0 bases from J; bases unmatched to any gene: 9. CDR1 SNHLY and CDR2 FYNNEI come from the germline V gene. The CDR3 is made up of 15 amino acids. CDR3 sequence (DNA): TGTGCCAGTCTAACCCAGGGGGTTAGCACAGATACGCAGTATTTT. It is translated as CASLTQGVSTDTQYF.

V is TRBV5-4 and J is TRBJ1-2; D gene ambiguous. The CDR3 has 13 residues. Trimming stripped 2 bases from V and 0 bases from J, with 5 bases between. From germline, CDR1 is SGHNT and CDR2 YYREEE (reference sequence). CDR3 residues: CASSLHANYGYTF. Written as DNA, the CDR3 is TGTGCCAGCAGCTTACATGCTAACTATGGCTACACCTTC.

The gene calls are TRBV6-5 and TRBJ2-7; TRBD1 matches at 11 bases. Germline V CDR1 and CDR2: MNHEY, SVGAGI. The CDR3 is made up of 14 amino acids. V was clipped by 6 bases and J by 3 bases; unmatched bases: 4. The CDR3 nucleotides are TGTGCCAGCAGGGGACAGGGGGTTGGCTACGAGCAGTACTTC. It encodes CASRGQGVGYEQYF.

The chain recombines TRBV6-5 with TRBJ1-2; possible D gene TRBD1, 5 bases. This CDR3 region has 16 residues. The germline V gene encodes CDR1 MNHEY and CDR2 SVGAGI. The V end lost 0 bases, the J end lost 4 bases, and 15 bases lay between the germline ends. DNA for the CDR3: TGTGCCAGCAGTTACTCGGCGGCAGGGCGACTCTATGGCTACACCTTC. It codes for CASSYSAAGRLYGYTF.

The chain links TRBV7-2 to TRBJ2-7, with TRBD2 as a possible D gene (6 bases). The CDR3 totals 16 residues. The germline V gene encodes CDR1 SGHTA and CDR2 FQGNSA. Trimming removed 5 bases at V and 4 bases at J, with 21 bases between. In DNA, the CDR3 is TGTGCCAGCAGCGTGGGGACTTCCCGTTTTAGTTACGAGCAGTACTTC. Its translation is CASSVGTSRFSYEQYF.

V and J are TRBV4-1 and TRBJ2-7, with D tentatively TRBD2 (5 bases). CDR1 is MGHRA, CDR2 YSYEKL, per germline. The ends were cut back, 6 bases at V and 0 bases at J, with 6 bases in the middle. CDR3 length equals 12 residues. CDR3 protein: CASRGSSYEQYF. CDR3 sequence (DNA): TGCGCCAGCAGAGGGAGCTCCTACGAGCAGTACTTC.

V usage is TRBV2 and J usage is TRBJ2-7, with D possibly being TRBD2 (5 bases). The CDR3 length is 12 residues. Germline V gene data show CDR1 as SNHLY and CDR2 as FYNNEI. Trimming cost V 8 bases and J 6 bases, with 14 bases left between them. CDR3 nucleotides: TGTGCCAGCCTAGATGCCGGGATCGAGCAGTACTTC. It encodes CASLDAGIEQYF. Variable domain in full (rest from reference TRBV2 and TRBJ2-7): EPEVTQTPSHQVTQMGQEVILRCVPISNHLYFYWYRQILGQKVEFLVSFYNNEISEKSEIFDDQFSVERPDGSNFTLKIRSTKLEDSAMYFCASLDAGIEQYFGPGTRLTVT.

The chain recombines TRBV2 with TRBJ1-1; D gene unclear. Germline V gene lookup returns CDR1 SNHLY and CDR2 FYNNEI. This CDR3 region has 13 residues. Trimming took off 5 bases at V and 4 bases at J, with 11 bases between the two ends. In DNA form, the CDR3 reads TGTGCCAGCAGTTCCCAGGTTGGCACTGAAGCTTTCTTT. Translated: CASSSQVGTEAFF.

CDR3 region: CASSPGLTYNEQFF. The CDR3 DNA reads TGTGCCAGCAGCCCGGGACTAACCTACAATGAGCAGTTCTTC. The V call is TRBV7-3, the J call TRBJ2-1, with TRBD2 identical over 7 bases. The trim removed 5 bases at V and 2 bases at J, leaving 3 bases unmatched. The germline CDR1 and CDR2 sequences are SGHTA and FQGTGA. There are 14 residues in the CDR3.

This sequence joins TRBV24-1 and TRBJ2-3; no firm D call. This CDR3 comprises 13 residues. CDR1 is KGHDR and CDR2 is SFDVKD in the germline V gene. The ends were cut back, 4 bases at V and 2 bases at J, with 6 bases in the middle. The CDR3: CATSEINTDTQYF. DNA of the CDR3: TGTGCCACCAGTGAAATCAACACAGATACGCAGTATTTT.

The rearrangement uses TRBV4-1 and TRBJ2-7; D gene ambiguous. Germline V gene lookup returns CDR1 MGHRA and CDR2 YSYEKL. This CDR3 contains 14 residues. Trimming took 3 bases from V and 4 from J, leaving 13 bases between them. CDR3 coding DNA: TGCGCCAGCAGCCAGACTGCTTTTACTTACGAGCAGTACTTC. Translated: CASSQTAFTYEQYF.

Turning to this clone: The same CDR3 can be traced to other DNA sequences in this sample. This chain links TRBV2 with TRBJ2-7; D could derive from TRBD1 or TRBD2 (5 bases each). Trimming left V 4 bases short and J 3 bases short, with 10 bases between. CDR3 length: 13 amino acids. From germline, CDR1 is SNHLY and CDR2 FYNNEI. CDR3 coding DNA: TGTGCCAGCAGTGGAGGTGGGGGCTACGAGCAGTACTTC. Protein sequence: CASSGGGGYEQYF.

The chain uses TRBV6-2 or TRBV6-3 and TRBJ1-1; no definite D call. The germline V and J ends were trimmed by 3 bases and 2 bases, with 13 bases remaining between them. The CDR3 is 15 amino acids. In germline, CDR1 is MNHEY, CDR2 SVGEGT. The CDR3 reads CASSYLPGRNTEAFF. Written as DNA, the CDR3 is TGTGCCAGCAGTTATCTTCCAGGCCGCAACACTGAAGCTTTCTTT.

The chain couples TRBV5-6 to TRBJ2-7, with D perhaps matching TRBD1 or TRBD2 (6 bases each). The CDR3 is 15 residues long. Germline lookup yields CDR1 SGHDT and CDR2 YYEEEE. The V end lost 0 bases, the J end lost 3 bases, and 13 bases lay between the germline ends. In nucleotides, the CDR3 is TGTGCCAGCAGCTTGGTAGGGGGGTTCAACTACGAGCAGTACTTC. Encoded protein: CASSLVGGFNYEQYF. Drawing the rest from reference TRBV5-6 and TRBJ2-7, the complete variable domain is DAGVTQSPTHLIKTRGQQVTLRCSPKSGHDTVSWYQQALGQGPQFIFQYYEEEERQRGNFPDRFSGHQFPNYSSELNVNALLLGDSALYLCASSLVGGFNYEQYFGPGTRLTVT.

This chain joins TRBV5-1 and TRBJ2-2, with D perhaps TRBD2 (5 bases). Trimming removed 6 bases from V and 5 bases from J, with 14 bases in between. This CDR3 is 14 amino acids long. Looked up from germline, CDR1 is SGHRS and CDR2 is YFSETQ. CDR3 bases: TGCGCCAGCAAGGGCGCGGGTTGGACCGGGGAGCTGTTTTTT. This encodes CASKGAGWTGELFF.

The chain recombines TRBV30 with TRBJ2-7; 9 positions agree with TRBD1. The CDR3 spans 14 residues. The trim removed 4 bases at V and 0 bases at J, leaving 4 bases unmatched. Germline V gene sequence: CDR1 GTSNPN, CDR2 SVGIG (reference sequence). CDR3 region: CAWTVTGGSYEQYF. The CDR3, as DNA: TGTGCCTGGACCGTGACAGGGGGCTCCTACGAGCAGTACTTC.

V gene TRBV7-2 combines with J gene TRBJ2-5; a weak D match, TRBD2 (6 bases). The CDR3 sequence is 14 residues long. V was trimmed by 8 bases and J by 5 bases, leaving 18 bases between them. Germline V gene lookup returns CDR1 SGHTA and CDR2 FQGNSA. CDR3 loop: CASAKPSGGETQYF. The CDR3 DNA reads TGTGCCAGCGCGAAGCCCTCTGGGGGGGAGACCCAGTACTTC.

The chain combines TRBV9 with TRBJ1-1; D call uncertain. Trimming cost V 5 bases and J 6 bases, with 20 bases left between them. In germline, CDR1 is SGDLS, CDR2 YYNGEE. The CDR3 sequence is 15 residues long. DNA of the CDR3: TGTGCCAGCAGTGCTACGGGCTACGATAGGGCTGAAGCTTTCTTT. This gives the protein CASSATGYDRAEAFF.

The chain combines TRBV4-2 with TRBJ1-4; unclear D gene. This CDR3 has 12 residues. The V gene's germline CDR1 is LGHNA and CDR2 YNFKEQ. Trimming left V 0 bases short and J 16 bases short, with 12 bases between. CDR3 protein: CASSQDQGLWFF. The DNA of the CDR3 is TGTGCCAGCAGCCAAGATCAAGGGCTCTGGTTTTTT.

On this clone: Other DNA sequences of this sample code for an identical CDR3. The chain is built from TRBV28 and TRBJ2-2; TRBD2 agrees at 9 bases. V shed 0 bases and J 6 bases; nucleotides not matched to a gene: 8. This CDR3 has 17 residues. CDR1 MDHEN and CDR2 SYDVKM come from the germline V gene. The CDR3 bases are TGTGCCAGCAGTTTATGGCGCCTCGCGGGGGGGCCCGGGGAGCTGTTTTTT. It encodes CASSLWRLAGGPGELFF.

This clone was seen once. This chain joins TRBV6-1 and TRBJ1-6; D is unclear. CDR1 and CDR2 from the germline V gene are MNHNS and SASEGT. The CDR3 is 14 amino acids. The V end lost 1 base, the J end lost 10 bases, and 11 bases lay between the germline ends. CDR3 sequence reads: CASSEVISGSPLHF. In DNA, the CDR3 is TGTGCCAGCAGTGAAGTCATTAGTGGCTCACCCCTCCACTTT.

V and J are TRBV4-2 and TRBJ2-1; no clear D. Trimming stripped 0 bases from V and 8 bases from J, with 14 bases between. Germline V lookup: CDR1 LGHNA, CDR2 YNFKEQ. The CDR3 is 15 residues long. The CDR3 loop reads CASSQDLEAFDEQFF. CDR3 coding DNA: TGTGCCAGCAGCCAAGATTTGGAAGCTTTCGATGAGCAGTTCTTC.

The V gene is TRBV7-2, the J gene TRBJ2-1; D is unresolved. Germline V gives CDR1 SGHTA, CDR2 FQGNSA. The CDR3 spans 14 residues. The V gene lost 5 bases and the J gene lost 7 bases, with 15 bases spanning the gap. CDR3 in DNA: TGTGCCAGCAGCAAAGTAGGGTCCCTTAATGAGCAGTTCTTC. Residues: CASSKVGSLNEQFF. The full variable domain, completed using reference TRBV7-2 and TRBJ2-1, is GAGVSQSPSNKVTEKGKDVELRCDPISGHTALYWYRQSLGQGLEFLIYFQGNSAPDKSGLPSDRFSAERTGGSVSTLTIQRTQQEDSAVYLCASSKVGSLNEQFFGPGTRLTVL.

The rearrangement joins TRBV5-4 to TRBJ1-2, with D possibly being TRBD1 (5 bases). CDR1 is SGHNT, CDR2 YYREEE, per germline (reference sequence). The CDR3 covers 14 residues. Trimming shortened V by 4 bases and J by 12 bases, and 22 bases separated the two germline ends. CDR3 amino acids: CASSPPGREPFDTF. The CDR3 region has the DNA TGTGCCAGCAGCCCCCCGGGACGGGAACCTTTTGACACCTTC.

The chain combines TRBV4-3 with TRBJ1-1; D ambiguous. This CDR3 has 13 residues. V lost 2 bases and J lost 4, with 8 bases in between. Looked up from germline, CDR1 is LGHNA and CDR2 is YSLEER. CDR3 residues: CASSQRSVTEAFF. In DNA form, the CDR3 reads TGCGCCAGCAGCCAAAGGTCCGTCACTGAAGCTTTCTTT.

V gene TRBV6-5 combines with J gene TRBJ1-2; TRBD1 is a possible D gene (6 bases). Germline V lookup: CDR1 MNHEY, CDR2 SVGAGI. This CDR3 spans 14 amino acids. V lost 8 bases and J lost 0, with 13 bases in between. CDR3 DNA sequence: TGTGCCAGCGGAATTCCAGGGGCTAACTATGGCTACACCTTC. Translating it yields CASGIPGANYGYTF.

The chain employs TRBV9 and TRBJ2-6; 9 nucleotides agree with TRBD1. CDR1 is SGDLS, CDR2 YYNGEE, per germline. V lost 0 bases to trimming and J lost 1 base; unmatched junction nucleotides: 11. The CDR3 contains 20 residues. The CDR3 nucleotides read TGTGCCAGCAGCGTAGTCGGGGACAGGGCGGTTGGGTCTGGGGCCAACGTCCTGACTTTC. This encodes CASSVVGDRAVGSGANVLTF. Using reference TRBV9 and TRBJ2-6 for the parts outside the CDR3, the full variable domain is DSGVTQTPKHLITATGQRVTLRCSPRSGDLSVYWYQQSLDQGLQFLIQYYNGEERAKGNILERFSAQQFPDLHSELNLSSLELGDSALYFCASSVVGDRAVGSGANVLTFGAGSRLTVL.